This T cell receptor (beta chain) was found in a study of T cell responses to AZD1222 COVID-19 vaccine. Method: immunoSEQ multiplex PCR; TCRdb's copy keeps in-frame clones and lacks some. Of about 77,000 clones in the sample, about 92% were seen once. This specimen consisted of peripheral blood, obtained 28 days after the second AZD1222 dose. This receptor was identified in an adult who received the AZD1222 COVID-19 vaccine.

CDR3 nucleotides: TGTGCCAGCAAAGGGGCTAGCGGGAGCCACGAGCAGTACTTC. Its translation is CASKGASGSHEQYF. The rearrangement uses TRBV6-5 and TRBJ2-7; 10 nucleotides line up with TRBD2. This CDR3 comprises 14 residues. Per germline, CDR1 MNHEY and CDR2 SVGAGI. V was clipped by 7 bases and J by 5 bases; unmatched bases: 8.